This T cell receptor (beta chain) was captured by sequencing in a study of blood T cell repertoires in COVID-19. The CDR3 runs 14 residues. The germline V gene has CDR1 SGHTA and CDR2 FQGTGA. V was trimmed by 1 base and J by 5 bases, leaving 10 bases between them. Sequenced by immunoSEQ multiplex PCR; TCRdb stores in-frame clones only, minus some. This sample has 130,000 to 150,000 clones, with around 84% found just once. The source is a man aged 60 to 69 with active or convalescent COVID-19. This sequence joins TRBV7-3 and TRBJ2-3; D might be TRBD2 (7 bases). Sequenced sample: peripheral blood. The CDR3 is CASSLSGGQDTQYF. CDR3 DNA sequence: TGTGCCAGCAGCTTAAGCGGGGGACAAGATACGCAGTATTTT.